The sequence of this T cell receptor (beta chain) was determined in a study of early T cells in non-severe SARS-CoV-2 infection. The germline V gene encodes CDR1 SGHRS and CDR2 YFSETQ. Trimming took 0 bases from V and 3 from J, leaving 10 bases between them. This CDR3 spans 14 amino acids. Unique molecular identifiers were added to individual cDNA molecules. TCRdb re-called the 5' RACE reads through MiXCR, storing one row per CDR3 protein. Of roughly 110,000 distinct CDR3 sequences in the sample, 11% were seen once. This clonotype has just a few counts. Its antigen is currently unknown. Study outcomes and limitations: Matching with VDJdb favored anti-spike CD8 responses (missing private and CD4 specificities).

This chain connects TRBV5-1 to TRBJ2-7; D may be TRBD1 (6 bases). The source of this sequence is an adult who was a healthcare worker with PCR-confirmed SARS-CoV-2 infection or an uninfected control (not recorded which). The sequenced material came from whole blood. CDR3 DNA sequence: TGCGCCAGCAGCTTGGTGGACAGAGTCTACGAGCAGTACTTC. It translates to CASSLVDRVYEQYF.